This paragraph reports one TCR beta chain. Some clones are missing from TCRdb's copy, which holds only in-frame ones; the method was immunoSEQ multiplex PCR. This table holds 65,000 to 70,000 clones, around 90% found once. Germline V gene data show CDR1 as MDHEN and CDR2 as SYDVKM. Trimming took 7 bases from V and 9 from J, leaving 18 bases between them. The CDR3 runs to 14 residues. This sample is part of a study of T cells after somatic rescue of genetic block. The chain combines TRBV28 with TRBJ2-2, with D possibly matching TRBD2 (7 bases). The sample consisted of peripheral blood mononuclear cells (PBMCs). The sequence was obtained from a man aged 35 to 55. The CDR3 nucleotides are TGTGCCAGCACACGGGGGGCCCTGTCCCGGGAGCTGTTTTTT. Amino acids: CASTRGALSRELFF.